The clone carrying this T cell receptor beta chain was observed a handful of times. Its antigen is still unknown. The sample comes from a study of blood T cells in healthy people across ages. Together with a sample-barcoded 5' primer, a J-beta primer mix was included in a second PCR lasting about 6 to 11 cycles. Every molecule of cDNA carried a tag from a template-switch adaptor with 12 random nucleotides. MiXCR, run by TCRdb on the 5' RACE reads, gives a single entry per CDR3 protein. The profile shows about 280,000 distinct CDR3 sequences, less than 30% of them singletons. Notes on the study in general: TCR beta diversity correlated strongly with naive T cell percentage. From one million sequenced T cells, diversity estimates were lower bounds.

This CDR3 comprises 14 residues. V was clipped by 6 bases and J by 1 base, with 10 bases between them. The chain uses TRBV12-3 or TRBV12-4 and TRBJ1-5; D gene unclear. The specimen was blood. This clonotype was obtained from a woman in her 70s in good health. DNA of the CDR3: TGTGCCAGCAGCAACGGGGTGAGCAATCAGCCCCAGCATTTT. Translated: CASSNGVSNQPQHF.